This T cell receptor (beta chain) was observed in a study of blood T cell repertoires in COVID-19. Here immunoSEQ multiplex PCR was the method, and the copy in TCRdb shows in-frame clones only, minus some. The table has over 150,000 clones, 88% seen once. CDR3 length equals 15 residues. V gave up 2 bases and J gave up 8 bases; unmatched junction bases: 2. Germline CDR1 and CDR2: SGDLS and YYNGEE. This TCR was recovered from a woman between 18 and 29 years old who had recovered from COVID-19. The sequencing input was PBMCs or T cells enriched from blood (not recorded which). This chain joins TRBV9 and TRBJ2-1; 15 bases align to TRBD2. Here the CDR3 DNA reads TGTGCCAGCAGCGTCGGACTAGCGGGAGGGTATGAGCAGTTCTTC. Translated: CASSVGLAGGYEQFF.